This T cell receptor (beta chain) was captured in a study of cytotoxic CD8 clonotypes in ibrutinib-treated CLL. Of note for this clone: Its antigen remains unknown.

Whole-study findings and limits: Baseline levels were approached again at progression, after clonality had risen at ibrutinib response. Clonality correlated strongly with circulating CD8+ T cells and exceeded age-matched healthy donors at baseline.

With 6 bases clipped from V and 1 base from J, the junction kept 3 bases outside the gene matches. This CDR3 spans 15 amino acids. Looked up from germline, CDR1 is MNHEY and CDR2 is SVGAGI. Clones were read by immunoSEQ multiplex PCR, and TCRdb kept only the in-frame ones, dropping some. The sample includes more than 85,000 clones, 70% to 80% of them seen just once. The chain combines TRBV6-5 with TRBJ2-2; 9 bases line up with TRBD1. This receptor was taken from a human donor with chronic lymphocytic leukemia. Here the sequenced sample was PBMCs, taken after 24 months of ibrutinib treatment. The CDR3: CASRRTGVNTGELFF. CDR3 in DNA: TGTGCCAGCAGGCGGACAGGGGTGAACACCGGGGAGCTGTTTTTT.